These T cell receptor beta chains were read from a single sample in a study of regulatory T cells in long-lasting Graves disease. TCRdb recomputed calls from the multiplex PCR reads with MiXCR, one row per CDR3 protein. The sample shows around 450,000 distinct CDR3 sequences, roughly a fifth of them seen only once. The input for sequencing was peripheral blood mononuclear cells (PBMCs), taken when the disease was refractory, from a patient treated with antithyroid drugs. These receptor sequences come from a female donor with Graves disease. Each CDR3 is given with its conserved first and last residue. D genes are given only for firm matches. Size is omitted from some rows. Given values are once, few, many or a class for expanded clones.

clone size	V gene	D gene	J gene	CDR3 DNA	CDR3 protein
.	TRBV6-1	.	TRBJ2-7	TGTGCCAGCAGTCGACAGCCGGGGTTTTACAGGGACGAGCAGTACTTC	CASSRQPGFYRDEQYF
few	TRBV7-9	.	TRBJ1-1	TGTGCCAGCAGCTCAGACACCTGGAACACTGAAGCTTTCTTT	CASSSDTWNTEAFF
many	TRBV20-1	TRBD2	TRBJ2-5	TGCAGTGCTAGAGAAGATCCTAGCGGGGGACGGGAGACCCAGTACTTC	CSAREDPSGGRETQYF
few	TRBV6-1	.	TRBJ2-7	TGTGCCAGCAACCGGGACTTCAACTACGAGCAGTACTTC	CASNRDFNYEQYF
many	TRBV20-1	.	TRBJ1-2	TGCAGTGCTGAGCGGGGCGACAGCGACGGCTACACCTTC	CSAERGDSDGYTF
many	TRBV6-2/TRBV6-3	.	TRBJ2-6	TGTGCCAGCTCGTCCCGGGACATCTCTGGGGCCAACGTCCTGACTTTC	CASSSRDISGANVLTF
few	TRBV20-1	.	TRBJ2-3	TGCAGTGCTGCGACGGGGAGCACAGATACGCAGTATTTT	CSAATGSTDTQYF
.	TRBV9	.	TRBJ2-7	TGTGCCAGCAGCGTTGGGGGAATGGTCTCGGACGAGCAGTACTTC	CASSVGGMVSDEQYF
many	TRBV24-1	.	TRBJ2-7	TGTGCCACCAGTGATACAGGGAAATCCTACCACGAGCAGTACTTC	CATSDTGKSYHEQYF
few	TRBV7-9	TRBD2	TRBJ2-7	TGTGCCAGCAGCTTACCGACTAGCGTCCCCTACGAGCAGTACTTC	CASSLPTSVPYEQYF
many	TRBV6-2/TRBV6-3	TRBD2	TRBJ2-7	TGTGCCAGCAGTTACTCTCTTAAGGTAGCGGGAGACAACGAGCAGTACTTC	CASSYSLKVAGDNEQYF
few	TRBV20-1	.	TRBJ1-3	TGCAGTGCCCCGGGGGGTGGAAACACCATATATTTT	CSAPGGGNTIYF
many	TRBV20-1	.	TRBJ1-2	TGCAGTGCTAGCTGGGGGGCGAGTGGCTACACCTTC	CSASWGASGYTF
few	TRBV9	TRBD1	TRBJ2-5	TGTGCCAGCAGCGCCGAACAGGGGTTCCAAGAGACCCAGTACTTC	CASSAEQGFQETQYF
many	TRBV6-1	.	TRBJ1-5	TGTGCCAGCAGTGCAGGACAGCATAGCAATCAGCCCCAGCATTTT	CASSAGQHSNQPQHF
many	TRBV11-1	.	TRBJ1-1	TGTGCCAGCAGCTTTCGGTTGACGAACACTGAAGCTTTCTTT	CASSFRLTNTEAFF
.	TRBV20-1	.	TRBJ2-1	TGCAGTGCCACTCCCACCTACAATGAGCAGTTCTTC	CSATPTYNEQFF
.	TRBV5-1	TRBD1	TRBJ1-3	TGCGCCAGCAGCCGTGGGACAGCCGCTGGAAACACCATATATTTT	CASSRGTAAGNTIYF
many	TRBV6-1	TRBD1	TRBJ2-7	TGTGCCAGCAGCCGGGACAGCCTTCGCTACGAGCAGTACTTC	CASSRDSLRYEQYF
.	TRBV6-2/TRBV6-3	TRBD1	TRBJ2-2	TGTGCCAGCAGTTACTCGACAGGGGTGGCCGGGGAGCTGTTTTTT	CASSYSTGVAGELFF
.	TRBV5-6	TRBD1	TRBJ1-5	TGTGCCAGCAGCTCCTACGACAGGGAAGACCAGCCCCAGCATTTT	CASSSYDREDQPQHF
many	TRBV28	.	TRBJ1-2	TGTGCCAGCAGTTTTCGGGGCCGAGGGTATGGCTACACCTTC	CASSFRGRGYGYTF
.	TRBV10-3	TRBD1	TRBJ2-2	TGTGCCATCAGTGCCCTCCTCGGACAGGTTAACACCGGGGAGCTGTTTTTT	CAISALLGQVNTGELFF
many	TRBV6-2/TRBV6-3	TRBD1	TRBJ1-2	TGTGCCAGCAGCCGGGACAGGGAAGGCTACACCTTC	CASSRDREGYTF
.	TRBV4-3	.	TRBJ2-7	TGCGCCAGCAGCCAAGAGATTACGGGCTCCTACGAGCAGTACTTC	CASSQEITGSYEQYF
many	TRBV14	TRBD2	TRBJ2-7	TGTGCCAGCAGCCAGACTAGCGGGACCCAGTTC	CASSQTSGTQF
.	TRBV9	TRBD2	TRBJ2-7	TGTGCCAGCAGCCCCAGAGGACTAGCGGTCTACGAGCAGTACTTC	CASSPRGLAVYEQYF
few	TRBV14	.	TRBJ2-5	TGTGCCAGCAGTCGAGACCGGTCTGGGACCCAGTACTTC	CASSRDRSGTQYF
few	TRBV29-1	TRBD1	TRBJ1-2	TGCAGCGTTGAATACTCGACAGGGGACAACTATGGCTACACCTTC	CSVEYSTGDNYGYTF
many	TRBV27	.	TRBJ1-2	TGTGCCAGCAGTTATGGCGGCAACTATGGCTACACCTTC	CASSYGGNYGYTF
many	TRBV7-8	.	TRBJ2-5	TGTGCCAGCAGCGGTAGATTGGAGACCCAGTACTTC	CASSGRLETQYF
few	TRBV7-2	.	TRBJ2-6	TGTGCCAGCGTATACCACTCTGGGGCCAACGTCCTGACTTTC	CASVYHSGANVLTF
many	TRBV12-3/TRBV12-4	.	TRBJ1-1	TGTGCCAGCAGTTTTTTCGGACAGACCACTGAAGCTTTCTTT	CASSFFGQTTEAFF
once	TRBV7-6	.	TRBJ2-7	TGTGCCAGCAGCGAGAGGGTCTCCAGCTCCTACGAGCAGTACTTC	CASSERVSSSYEQYF
.	TRBV4-2	.	TRBJ1-4	TGTGCCAGCAGCCCAGGACCGGAGGGGGGGGTGTTTTTT	CASSPGPEGGVFF
few	TRBV6-1	.	TRBJ1-5	TGTGCCAGCAGTGAAGCCCCTGGGGTCAATCAGCCCCAGCATTTT	CASSEAPGVNQPQHF
many	TRBV14	.	TRBJ1-2	TGTGCCAGCAGCCAAGCGTGGAATGACTATGGCTACACCTTC	CASSQAWNDYGYTF
.	TRBV24-1	.	TRBJ2-1	TGTGCCACCAGTAGAGGAGGGCAGCCTATCGGAGGGTCCTACAATGAGCAGTTCTTC	CATSRGGQPIGGSYNEQFF
many	TRBV24-1	TRBD1	TRBJ2-5	TGTGCCACCAGTGACACCGGACAGGGGGGAGAGACCCAGTACTTC	CATSDTGQGGETQYF
few	TRBV19	TRBD1	TRBJ2-3	TGTGCCAGTAGTAGGGACCGGGACAGGGGGGACACAGATACGCAGTATTTT	CASSRDRDRGDTDTQYF
.	TRBV10-3	.	TRBJ1-1	TGTGCCATCAGTCCCCAGGAGAACACTGAAGCTTTCTTT	CAISPQENTEAFF
.	TRBV6-2/TRBV6-3	.	TRBJ2-6	TGTGCCAGCAGTTCCCCGACAGACCCAATCTCTGGGGCCAACGTCCTGACTTTC	CASSSPTDPISGANVLTF
.	TRBV7-2	TRBD2	TRBJ2-7	TGTGCCAGCAGCTATAGCGGGAACTCCTACGAGCAGTACTTC	CASSYSGNSYEQYF
many	TRBV6-1	.	TRBJ2-7	TGTGCCAGCGCGGGATGGAACATCGCCCAAGAGCAGTACTTC	CASAGWNIAQEQYF
few	TRBV20-1	.	TRBJ1-2	TGCAGTGCTAGAGAAGTCCCGGCCGGTGGCTACACCTTC	CSAREVPAGGYTF
.	TRBV5-1	TRBD1	TRBJ1-1	TGCGCCAGCAGCAGGACAGGGGGCGTCCCTGGAATGAACACTGAAGCTTTCTTT	CASSRTGGVPGMNTEAFF
many	TRBV7-8	.	TRBJ2-5	TGTGCCAGCAGCTTAGCGTGGTGGGTGGTAGCTAGGCGGGAGACCCAGTACTTC	CASSLAWWVVARRETQYF
few	TRBV7-8	TRBD1	TRBJ2-7	TGTGCCAGCAGCTCCATGGACAGGGGGAGGTATTACGAGCAGTACTTC	CASSSMDRGRYYEQYF
.	TRBV11-3	.	TRBJ2-1	TGTGCCAGCAGCAGAGAGGGGAATGAGCAGTTCTTC	CASSREGNEQFF